Listed below are T cell receptor beta chains from one sample, sequenced in a study of blood T cell repertoires in COVID-19. The table came from immunoSEQ multiplex PCR; TCRdb's copy has only in-frame clones and leaves some out. The table shows 91,000 or so clones, with around nine tenths occurring only once. Sequencing was performed on peripheral blood. Every receptor here comes from a woman in her forties or fifties in a cohort sampled during active COVID-19. Both conserved end residues are part of each CDR3. Fields, in order: D gene, clone size, V gene, J gene, CDR3 protein, CDR3 DNA. D genes are given only for firm matches. Some rows mark clone size as missing; the rest say once, few, many or name a class of expanded clone.

TRBD1,-,TRBV6-2/TRBV6-3,TRBJ1-1,CASSWDRANTEAFF,TGTGCCAGCAGTTGGGACAGGGCGAACACTGAAGCTTTCTTT
TRBD2,-,TRBV9,TRBJ2-1,CASSQLAGSYNEQFF,TGTGCCAGCAGCCAACTAGCGGGGAGCTACAATGAGCAGTTCTTC
TRBD2,once,TRBV6-1,TRBJ2-2,CASSEAGLASGELFF,TGTGCCAGCAGTGAAGCGGGACTAGCTTCCGGGGAGCTGTTTTTT
-,-,TRBV2,TRBJ2-6,CASSEDRGGLSGANVLTF,TGTGCCAGCAGTGAAGACAGGGGGGGGCTCTCTGGGGCCAACGTCCTGACTTTC
-,many,TRBV19,TRBJ2-2,CASSMSTLGELFF,TGTGCCAGTAGTATGTCTACGTTGGGGGAGCTGTTTTTT
TRBD2,-,TRBV9,TRBJ2-3,CASSVGGRAGTDTQYF,TGTGCCAGCAGCGTAGGCGGGAGGGCCGGTACAGATACGCAGTATTTT
-,-,TRBV5-6,TRBJ2-1,CASSPERRGEQFF,TGTGCCAGCAGCCCTGAACGCCGGGGTGAGCAGTTCTTC
TRBD1,-,TRBV6-5,TRBJ1-1,CASSFYRGTEAFF,TGTGCCAGCAGTTTTTACAGGGGCACTGAAGCTTTCTTT
TRBD2,-,TRBV6-1,TRBJ2-2,CASSARAGPGTGELFF,TGTGCCAGCAGTGCCCGAGCGGGGCCGGGGACCGGGGAGCTGTTTTTT
-,-,TRBV5-1,TRBJ2-7,CASSFGYEQYF,TGCGCCAGCAGCTTCGGCTACGAGCAGTACTTC
-,once,TRBV2,TRBJ1-1,CASSEGGGNTEAFF,TGTGCCAGCAGTGAGGGGGGTGGAAACACTGAAGCTTTCTTT
-,-,TRBV9,TRBJ2-2,CASSPEGRNTGELFF,TGTGCCAGCAGCCCAGAGGGCCGAAACACCGGGGAGCTGTTTTTT
TRBD2,-,TRBV5-1,TRBJ2-7,CASNPGLAVDLYEQYF,TGCGCCAGCAATCCCGGACTAGCGGTAGATCTCTACGAGCAGTACTTC
-,once,TRBV30,TRBJ1-5,CAWSRTWGGAQHF,TGTGCCTGGAGCCGTACATGGGGGGGGGCCCAGCATTTT
TRBD1,-,TRBV27,TRBJ2-2,CASSTGQATGELFF,TGTGCCAGCAGTACGGGACAGGCTACCGGGGAGCTGTTTTTT
-,-,TRBV11-2,TRBJ1-5,CASSLLATGDSNQPQHF,TGTGCCAGCAGCTTACTGGCCACGGGGGATAGCAATCAGCCCCAGCATTTT
TRBD1,-,TRBV6-5,TRBJ2-3,CASSYRRGLGPSQYF,TGTGCCAGCAGTTACCGCAGGGGGTTGGGTCCCTCGCAGTATTTT
-,-,TRBV19,TRBJ1-2,CASSMGHGYGYTF,TGTGCCAGTAGTATGGGGCACGGCTATGGCTACACCTTC
-,-,TRBV3-1/TRBV3-2,TRBJ2-3,CASSQEGAASTDTQYF,TGTGCCAGCAGCCAAGAGGGGGCCGCTAGCACAGATACGCAGTATTTT
-,once,TRBV5-1,TRBJ2-1,CASSSRGQRVGEQFF,TGCGCCAGCAGCTCGCGGGGCCAGAGGGTTGGTGAGCAGTTCTTC